The T cell receptor (beta chain) under discussion was sequenced for a study of OX40 agonist ivuxolimab in advanced cancers. Overall study findings and caveats: At 0.1 to 3.0 mg/kg and by week 6, CD4+ and CD8+ T cells in the blood had expanded clonally.

This clone appeared once. Its cognate antigen is unknown. The repertoire was sequenced with immunoSEQ multiplex PCR; TCRdb's copy has only in-frame clones and lacks some. The table has 77,000 or so clones, 92% seen once. The source of this sequence is an adult with an advanced solid tumor such as melanoma, head and neck, liver or kidney cancer. This material consisted of CD4+ or CD8+ T cells sorted from blood, taken in a trial of the OX40 agonist ivuxolimab.

The CDR3 coding sequence is TGTGCCAGCAGCTTTTATACCGGGGAGCTGTTTTTT. Its protein product is CASSFYTGELFF. The chain is built from TRBV7-2 and TRBJ2-2; D call uncertain. Per germline, CDR1 SGHTA and CDR2 FQGNSA. This CDR3 contains 12 residues. Trimming shortened V by 3 bases and J by 5 bases, and 4 bases separated the two germline ends.